Below, 15 T cell receptor beta chains from the same sample are listed, as sequenced in a study of blood T cell repertoires in COVID-19. Using immunoSEQ multiplex PCR, the repertoire was profiled, and TCRdb retains in-frame clones only, with some absent. The table has roughly 140,000 clones, roughly 86% seen once. Sequences were obtained from peripheral blood. These receptors originate from a man aged 45-65 years with active or convalescent COVID-19.

The rearrangement joins TRBV27 to TRBJ2-2; D gene unclear. In germline, CDR1 is MNHEY, CDR2 SMNVEV (reference sequence). The CDR3 sequence is 14 residues long. V was clipped by 6 bases and J by 4 bases, with 12 bases between them. The DNA for the CDR3 is TGTGCCAGCAGCATGTATAGTCGCACCGGGGAGCTGTTTTTT. Its translation is CASSMYSRTGELFF.

V and J are TRBV30 and TRBJ1-4; 10 bases are shared with TRBD1. CDR1 is GTSNPN and CDR2 is SVGIG in the germline V gene (reference sequence). The trim removed 2 bases at V and 8 bases at J, leaving 5 bases unmatched. This CDR3 contains 14 residues. This CDR3 is CAWSLGQGREKLFF. The DNA for the CDR3 is TGTGCCTGGAGTCTGGGACAGGGGAGAGAAAAACTGTTTTTT.

The V gene is TRBV19, the J gene TRBJ2-7; 10 bases align to TRBD1. Germline-derived CDR1 and CDR2 are LNHDA and SQIVND (reference sequence). The ends lost 4 bases at V and 6 bases at J; junction bases unmatched: 6. The CDR3 covers 14 residues. Written as DNA, the CDR3 is TGTGCCAGTAGTAAGGGGACAGGGGTTCCCGAGCAGTACTTC. Its protein product is CASSKGTGVPEQYF.

The CDR3 DNA reads as TGCAGCGTTGAATCAGGGGACGTCTATGGCTACACCTTC. Translated, it gives CSVESGDVYGYTF. J is TRBJ1-2 and V is TRBV29-1, with D perhaps TRBD1 (6 bases). The length of the CDR3 is 13 residues. Germline lookup yields CDR1 SQVTM and CDR2 ANQGSEA. V was pared by 2 bases and J by 4 bases, with 11 bases between.

The rearrangement joins TRBV5-1 to TRBJ2-2, with 12 bases lining up with TRBD2. Germline V gene sequence: CDR1 SGHRS, CDR2 YFSETQ. This CDR3 spans 15 amino acids. The V gene end was trimmed by 5 bases and the J gene end by 6 bases; junction bases not matched to a gene: 5. CDR3 protein: CASRPRTSGAGELFF. The CDR3 DNA reads TGCGCCAGCAGACCGAGGACTAGCGGGGCCGGGGAGCTGTTTTTT.

The genes are TRBV10-3 and TRBJ1-1, with D maybe TRBD1 (5 bases). V was trimmed by 4 bases and J by 3 bases, leaving 9 bases between them. Per the germline V gene, CDR1 is ENHRY and CDR2 is SYGVKD. The CDR3 runs to 13 residues. The CDR3 is CAISVGGHTEAFF. The CDR3 bases are TGTGCCATCAGTGTGGGGGGACACACTGAAGCTTTCTTT.

The sample holds one count of this clone. V gene TRBV7-9 combines with J gene TRBJ2-7; 10 nucleotides match TRBD1. The CDR3 consists of 16 residues. Unmatched junction bases numbered 11, after V lost 5 bases and J lost 4 bases. CDR1 SEHNR and CDR2 FQNEAQ come from the germline V gene (reference sequence). The CDR3 spells CASSRGLGQGNYEQYF. The DNA for the CDR3 is TGTGCCAGCAGCCGCGGCCTGGGACAGGGGAATTACGAGCAGTACTTC.

J is TRBJ1-6 and V is TRBV28, with TRBD1 identical over 8 bases. Germline CDR1 is MDHEN and CDR2 is SYDVKM. With 6 bases clipped from V and 0 bases from J, the junction kept 10 bases outside the gene matches. This CDR3 is built from 18 residues. CDR3 sequence: CASRYRQGLSSYNSPLHF. The CDR3, as DNA: TGTGCCAGCAGATACAGACAGGGGCTGAGCTCCTATAATTCACCCCTCCACTTT.

This rearrangement joins TRBV28 to TRBJ2-3, with a possible D match to TRBD1 (6 bases). CDR1 and CDR2 (germline): MDHEN, SYDVKM. CDR3 length: 13 residues. V lost 8 bases and J 4 bases, leaving 13 bases between the germline ends. The DNA for the CDR3 is TGTGCCAGCGAGAAAAGGGGGTCAGATACGCAGTATTTT. Amino acid sequence: CASEKRGSDTQYF.

The chain couples TRBV7-2 to TRBJ1-2; 10 bases line up with TRBD1. Germline-derived CDR1 and CDR2 are SGHTA and FQGNSA. The CDR3 is 15 residues long. With 5 bases clipped from V and 6 bases from J, the junction kept 9 bases outside the gene matches. CDR3 loop: CASSPNRDRGNGYTF. CDR3 sequence (DNA): TGTGCCAGCAGCCCAAACCGGGACAGGGGAAATGGCTACACCTTC.

V and J are TRBV11-3 and TRBJ1-1; D remains ambiguous. The germline V gene encodes CDR1 SGHNT and CDR2 YENEEA. CDR3 length: 13 residues. Trimming left V 3 bases short and J 2 bases short, with 7 bases between. CDR3 residues: CASSFAGNTEAFF. Here the CDR3 DNA reads TGTGCCAGCAGCTTCGCAGGAAACACTGAAGCTTTCTTT.

The chain is built from TRBV6-5 and TRBJ2-7; weak D call: TRBD2 (6 bases). Germline CDR1 reads MNHEY; CDR2 reads SVGAGI. CDR3 length: 14 residues. The V and J ends lost 2 bases and 3 bases respectively, with 11 bases between them. The CDR3 spells CASSYGGSHYEQYF. For the CDR3, the DNA is TGTGCCAGCAGTTACGGAGGGTCCCACTACGAGCAGTACTTC.

The J gene is TRBJ2-5, the V gene TRBV24-1, with 8 bases that match TRBD1. Germline CDR1 reads KGHDR; CDR2 reads SFDVKD. V lost 3 bases, J lost 4 bases, and 6 bases stayed unmatched. This CDR3 comprises 15 residues. The CDR3 loop reads CATSDPGQGVETQYF. The CDR3 DNA reads TGTGCCACCAGTGATCCCGGACAGGGTGTAGAGACCCAGTACTTC.

A single count supports this clone. This sequence joins TRBV2 and TRBJ2-3; D unclear. Trimming cost V 4 bases and J 8 bases, with 16 bases left between them. Germline CDR1 is SNHLY and CDR2 is FYNNEI. CDR3 size: 14 residues. The CDR3 sequence is CASSGLLTSSTQYF. The CDR3 DNA reads TGTGCCAGCAGTGGACTGCTAACCTCAAGTACGCAGTATTTT. Variable domain in full (rest from reference TRBV2 and TRBJ2-3): EPEVTQTPSHQVTQMGQEVILRCVPISNHLYFYWYRQILGQKVEFLVSFYNNEISEKSEIFDDQFSVERPDGSNFTLKIRSTKLEDSAMYFCASSGLLTSSTQYFGPGTRLTVL.

The V call is TRBV5-1, the J call TRBJ2-2, with 7 bases fitting TRBD2. CDR1 SGHRS and CDR2 YFSETQ come from the germline V gene. The CDR3 has 13 residues. The trim removed 0 bases at V and 7 bases at J, leaving 0 bases unmatched. DNA of the CDR3: TGCGCCAGCAGCTTGGGGACTAGCGGGGAGCTGTTTTTT. Encoded protein: CASSLGTSGELFF. The full variable domain, its missing parts supplied by reference TRBV5-1 and TRBJ2-2, is KAGVTQTPRYLIKTRGQQVTLSCSPISGHRSVSWYQQTPGQGLQFLFEYFSETQRNKGNFPGRFSGRQFSNSRSEMNVSTLELGDSALYLCASSLGTSGELFFGEGSRLTVL.